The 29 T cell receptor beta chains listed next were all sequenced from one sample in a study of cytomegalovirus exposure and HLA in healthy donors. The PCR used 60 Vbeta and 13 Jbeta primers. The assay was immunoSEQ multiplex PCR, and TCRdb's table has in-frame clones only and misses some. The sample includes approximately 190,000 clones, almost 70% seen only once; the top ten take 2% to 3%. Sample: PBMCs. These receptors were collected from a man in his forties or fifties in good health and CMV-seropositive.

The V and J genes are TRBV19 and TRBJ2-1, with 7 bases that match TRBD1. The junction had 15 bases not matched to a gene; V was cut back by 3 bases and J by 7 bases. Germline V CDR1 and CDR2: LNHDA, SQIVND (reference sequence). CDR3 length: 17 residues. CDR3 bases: TGTGCCAGTAGTATTCTGATAACCAGGGGGTTTGGTAATGAGCAGTTCTTC. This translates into CASSILITRGFGNEQFF.

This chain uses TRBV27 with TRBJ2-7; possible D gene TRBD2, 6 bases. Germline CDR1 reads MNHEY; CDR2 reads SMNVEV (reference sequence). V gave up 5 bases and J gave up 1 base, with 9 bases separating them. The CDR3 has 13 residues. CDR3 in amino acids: CASSGGRSYEQYF. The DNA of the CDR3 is TGTGCCAGCAGTGGGGGGAGGTCCTACGAGCAGTACTTC.

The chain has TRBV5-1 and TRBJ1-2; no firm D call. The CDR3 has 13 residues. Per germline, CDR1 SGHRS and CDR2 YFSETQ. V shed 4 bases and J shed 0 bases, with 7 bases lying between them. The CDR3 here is CASSPDTNYGYTF. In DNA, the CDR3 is TGCGCCAGCAGCCCTGACACTAACTATGGCTACACCTTC.

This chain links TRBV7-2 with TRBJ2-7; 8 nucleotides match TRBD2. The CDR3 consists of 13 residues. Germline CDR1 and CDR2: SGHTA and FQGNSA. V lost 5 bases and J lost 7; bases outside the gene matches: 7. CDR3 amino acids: CASSALGGAEQYF. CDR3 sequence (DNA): TGTGCCAGCAGCGCCCTCGGGGGGGCGGAGCAGTACTTC.

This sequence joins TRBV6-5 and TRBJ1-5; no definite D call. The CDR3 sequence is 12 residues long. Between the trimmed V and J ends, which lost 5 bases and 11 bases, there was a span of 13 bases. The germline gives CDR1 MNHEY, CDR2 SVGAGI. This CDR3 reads CASSEDTAAQHF. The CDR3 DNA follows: TGTGCCAGCAGTGAAGACACGGCAGCCCAGCATTTT.

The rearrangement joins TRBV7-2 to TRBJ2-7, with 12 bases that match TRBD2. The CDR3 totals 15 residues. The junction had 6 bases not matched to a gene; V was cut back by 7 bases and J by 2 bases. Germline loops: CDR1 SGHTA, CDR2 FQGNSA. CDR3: CASNPLAGGPYEQYF. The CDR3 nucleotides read TGTGCCAGCAACCCTCTAGCGGGGGGGCCCTACGAGCAGTACTTC.

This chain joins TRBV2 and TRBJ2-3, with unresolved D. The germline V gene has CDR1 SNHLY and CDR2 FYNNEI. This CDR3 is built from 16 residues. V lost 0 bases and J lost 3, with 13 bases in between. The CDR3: CASSEARGANTDTQYF. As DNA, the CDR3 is TGTGCCAGCAGTGAAGCAAGAGGCGCAAATACAGATACGCAGTATTTT.

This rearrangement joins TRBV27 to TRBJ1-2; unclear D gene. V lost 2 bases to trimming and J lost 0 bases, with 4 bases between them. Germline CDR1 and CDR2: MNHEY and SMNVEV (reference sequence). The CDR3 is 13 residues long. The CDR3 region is CASSLLSNYGYTF. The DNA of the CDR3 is TGTGCCAGCAGTTTACTCTCTAACTATGGCTACACCTTC.

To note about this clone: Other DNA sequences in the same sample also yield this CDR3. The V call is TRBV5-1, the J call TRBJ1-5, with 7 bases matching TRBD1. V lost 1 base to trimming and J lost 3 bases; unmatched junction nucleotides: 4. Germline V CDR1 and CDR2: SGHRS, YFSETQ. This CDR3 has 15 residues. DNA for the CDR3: TGCGCCAGCAGCTTGACAGGGGCTTTCAATCAGCCCCAGCATTTT. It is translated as CASSLTGAFNQPQHF.

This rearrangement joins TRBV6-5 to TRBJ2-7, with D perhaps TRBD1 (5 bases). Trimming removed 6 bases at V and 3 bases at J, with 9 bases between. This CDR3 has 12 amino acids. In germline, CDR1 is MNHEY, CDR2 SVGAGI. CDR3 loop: CASSVTDYEQYF. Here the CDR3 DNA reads TGTGCCAGCAGCGTGACAGACTACGAGCAGTACTTC.

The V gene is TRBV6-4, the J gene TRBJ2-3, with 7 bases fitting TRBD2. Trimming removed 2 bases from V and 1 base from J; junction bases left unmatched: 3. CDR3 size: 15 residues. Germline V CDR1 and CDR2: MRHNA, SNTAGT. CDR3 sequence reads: CASSDASGGTDTQYF. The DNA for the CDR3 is TGTGCCAGCAGTGACGCTAGCGGAGGCACAGATACGCAGTATTTT.

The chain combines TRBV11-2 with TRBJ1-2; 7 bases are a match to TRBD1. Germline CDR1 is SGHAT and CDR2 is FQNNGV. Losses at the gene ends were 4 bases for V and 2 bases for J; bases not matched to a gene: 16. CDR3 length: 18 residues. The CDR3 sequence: CASSWSLKQGIRNYGYTF. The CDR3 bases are TGTGCCAGCAGCTGGAGTCTAAAACAGGGGATTAGAAACTATGGCTACACCTTC.

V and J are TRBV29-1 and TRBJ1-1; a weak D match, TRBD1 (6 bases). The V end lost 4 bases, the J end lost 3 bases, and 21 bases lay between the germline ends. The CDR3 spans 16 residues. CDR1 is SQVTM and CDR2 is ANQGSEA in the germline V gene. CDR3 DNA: TGCAGCGTTGTGGGGGGGCAAGGGCACACAGACACTGAAGCTTTCTTT. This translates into CSVVGGQGHTDTEAFF.

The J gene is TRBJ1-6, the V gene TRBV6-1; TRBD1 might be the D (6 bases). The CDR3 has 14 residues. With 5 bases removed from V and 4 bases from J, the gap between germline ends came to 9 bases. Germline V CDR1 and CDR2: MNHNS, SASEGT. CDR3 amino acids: CASSPDRYNSPLHF. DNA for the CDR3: TGTGCCAGCAGTCCTGACAGGTATAATTCACCCCTCCACTTT.

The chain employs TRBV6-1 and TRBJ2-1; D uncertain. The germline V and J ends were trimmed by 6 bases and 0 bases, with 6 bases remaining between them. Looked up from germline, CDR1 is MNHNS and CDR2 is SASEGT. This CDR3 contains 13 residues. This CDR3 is CASRESSYNEQFF. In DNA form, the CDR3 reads TGTGCCAGCAGGGAGAGCTCCTACAATGAGCAGTTCTTC.

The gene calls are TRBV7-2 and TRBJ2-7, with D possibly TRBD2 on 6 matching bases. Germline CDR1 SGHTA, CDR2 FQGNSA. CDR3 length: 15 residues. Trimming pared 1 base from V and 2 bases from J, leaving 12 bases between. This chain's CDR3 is CASSLVGTATYEQYF. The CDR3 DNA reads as TGTGCCAGCAGCTTAGTGGGGACTGCTACCTACGAGCAGTACTTC.

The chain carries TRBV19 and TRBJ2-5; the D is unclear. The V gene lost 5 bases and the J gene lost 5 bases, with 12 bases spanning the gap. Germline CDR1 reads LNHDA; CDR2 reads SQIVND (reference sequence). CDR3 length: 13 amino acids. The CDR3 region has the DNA TGTGCCAGTAGTTACCAGTCTTCGGAGACCCAGTACTTC. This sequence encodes CASSYQSSETQYF.

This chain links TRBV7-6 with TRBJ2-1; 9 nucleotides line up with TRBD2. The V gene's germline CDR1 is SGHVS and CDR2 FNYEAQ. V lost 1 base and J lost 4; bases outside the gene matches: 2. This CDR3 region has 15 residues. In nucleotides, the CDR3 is TGTGCCAGCAGCTTAGAGCGGGGGGCTTACAATGAGCAGTTCTTC. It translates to CASSLERGAYNEQFF.

CDR3 coding DNA: TGTGCCAGCTACAGGGGGCCAGGCGAGCAGTACTTC. Amino acids: CASYRGPGEQYF. The rearrangement joins TRBV6-1 to TRBJ2-7, with 9 bases aligning to TRBD1. V gave up 8 bases and J gave up 6 bases; unmatched junction bases: 5. This CDR3 is built from 12 residues. The germline gives CDR1 MNHNS, CDR2 SASEGT.

The CDR3 loop is CASSPRTSGGTTDTQYF. The DNA of the CDR3 is TGTGCCAGCTCACCACGGACTAGCGGGGGGACCACAGATACGCAGTATTTT. The gene calls are TRBV18 and TRBJ2-3; 14 bases agree with TRBD2. The length of the CDR3 is 17 residues. The germline CDR1 and CDR2 sequences are KGHSH and LQKENI. J was trimmed by 2 bases and V by 1 base; bases with no gene match: 2.

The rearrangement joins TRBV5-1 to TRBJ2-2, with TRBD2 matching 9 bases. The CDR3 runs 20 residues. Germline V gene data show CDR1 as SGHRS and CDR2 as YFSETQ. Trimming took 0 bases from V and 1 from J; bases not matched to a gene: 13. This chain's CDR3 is CASSLGFVAGVRMNTGELFF. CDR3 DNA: TGCGCCAGCAGCTTGGGTTTTGTAGCGGGGGTCCGGATGAACACCGGGGAGCTGTTTTTT.

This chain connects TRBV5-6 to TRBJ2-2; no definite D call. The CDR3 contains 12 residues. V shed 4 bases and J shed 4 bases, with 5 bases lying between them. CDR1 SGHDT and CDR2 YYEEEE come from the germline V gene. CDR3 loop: CASSISTGELFF. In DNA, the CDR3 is TGTGCCAGCAGCATATCCACCGGGGAGCTGTTTTTT.

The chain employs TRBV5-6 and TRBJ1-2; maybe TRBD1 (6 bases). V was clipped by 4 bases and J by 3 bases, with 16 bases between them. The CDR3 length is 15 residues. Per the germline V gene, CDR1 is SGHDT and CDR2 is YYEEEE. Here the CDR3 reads CASSPVAGADYGYTF. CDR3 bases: TGTGCCAGCAGCCCAGTCGCGGGGGCCGACTATGGCTACACCTTC.

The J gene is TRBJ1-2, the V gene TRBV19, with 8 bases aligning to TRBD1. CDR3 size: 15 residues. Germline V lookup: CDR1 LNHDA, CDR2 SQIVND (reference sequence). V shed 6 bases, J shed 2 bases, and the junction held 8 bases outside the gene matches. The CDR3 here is CASSRGQAGNYGYTF. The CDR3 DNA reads TGTGCCAGTAGCCGGGGACAGGCGGGCAACTATGGCTACACCTTC.

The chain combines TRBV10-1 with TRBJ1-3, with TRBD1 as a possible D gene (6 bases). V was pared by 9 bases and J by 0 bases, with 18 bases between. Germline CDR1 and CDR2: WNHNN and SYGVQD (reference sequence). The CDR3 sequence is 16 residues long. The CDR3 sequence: CAREMYRVRSGNTIYF. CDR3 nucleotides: TGCGCCAGAGAAATGTACAGGGTCCGCTCTGGAAACACCATATATTTT.

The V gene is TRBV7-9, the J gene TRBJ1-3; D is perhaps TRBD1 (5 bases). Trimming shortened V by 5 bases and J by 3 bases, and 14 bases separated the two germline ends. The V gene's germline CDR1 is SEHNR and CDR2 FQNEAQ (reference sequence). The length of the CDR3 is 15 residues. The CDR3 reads CASSLKLGLGNTIYF. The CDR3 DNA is TGTGCCAGCAGCCTGAAGTTGGGGCTTGGAAACACCATATATTTT.

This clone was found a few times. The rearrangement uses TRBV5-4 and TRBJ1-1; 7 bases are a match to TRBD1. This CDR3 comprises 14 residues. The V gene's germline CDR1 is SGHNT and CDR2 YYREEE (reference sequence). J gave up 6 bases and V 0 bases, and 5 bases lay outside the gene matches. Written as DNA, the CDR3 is TGTGCCAGCAGCTTGGAGAGACAGGGACCTGAAGCTTTCTTT. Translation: CASSLERQGPEAFF.

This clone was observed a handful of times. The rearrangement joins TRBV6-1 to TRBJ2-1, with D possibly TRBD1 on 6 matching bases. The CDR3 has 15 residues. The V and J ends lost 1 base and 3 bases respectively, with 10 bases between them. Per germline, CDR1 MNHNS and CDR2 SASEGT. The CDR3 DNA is TGTGCCAGCAGTGAAGTTTGGACAGTCTACAATGAGCAGTTCTTC. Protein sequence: CASSEVWTVYNEQFF.

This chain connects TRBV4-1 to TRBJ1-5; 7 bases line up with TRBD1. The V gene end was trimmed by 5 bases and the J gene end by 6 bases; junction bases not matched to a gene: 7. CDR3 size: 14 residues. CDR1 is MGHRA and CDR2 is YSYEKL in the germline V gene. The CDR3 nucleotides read TGCGCCAGCAGCGGACAGGACGTCAGTCAGCCCCAGCATTTT. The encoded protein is CASSGQDVSQPQHF.